The 21 T cell receptor beta chains listed next were all sequenced from one sample in a study of OX40 agonist ivuxolimab in advanced cancers. TCRdb's table, derived via immunoSEQ multiplex PCR, lists solely in-frame clones and lacks some. The table has 75,000 to 100,000 clones, roughly 89% seen once. This material consisted of CD4+ or CD8+ T cells sorted from blood, taken in a trial of the OX40 agonist ivuxolimab. The receptor source for this set is an adult with an advanced solid tumor such as melanoma, head and neck, liver or kidney cancer.

The genes are TRBV27 and TRBJ2-3, with D possibly matching TRBD2 (6 bases). Trimming pared 8 bases from V and 6 bases from J, leaving 24 bases between. Per the germline V gene, CDR1 is MNHEY and CDR2 is SMNVEV (reference sequence). The CDR3 consists of 16 residues. CDR3 coding DNA: TGTGCCAGCGGGATAGTGGGGGGTTCACTTCGGGATACGCAGTATTTT. Translating it yields CASGIVGGSLRDTQYF.

The rearrangement joins TRBV29-1 to TRBJ2-5; D is perhaps TRBD1 (6 bases). Germline loops: CDR1 SQVTM, CDR2 ANQGSEA. The CDR3 contains 12 residues. V dropped 6 bases and J dropped 4 bases, with 12 bases sitting between them. Here the CDR3 reads CSVPMGAETQYF. The CDR3 coding sequence is TGCAGCGTCCCCATGGGGGCAGAGACCCAGTACTTC.

The chain recombines TRBV9 with TRBJ2-5; TRBD1 matches at 7 bases. J gave up 3 bases and V 5 bases, and 10 bases lay outside the gene matches. This CDR3 spans 15 amino acids. Germline CDR1 is SGDLS and CDR2 is YYNGEE. The CDR3 bases are TGTGCCAGCAGACCGACAGGGATCAGGGAAGAGACCCAGTACTTC. Translated: CASRPTGIREETQYF.

The chain combines TRBV4-3 with TRBJ2-1, with 11 bases matching TRBD2. CDR1 LGHNA and CDR2 YSLEER come from the germline V gene. The V segment lost 1 base and the J segment 7 bases; nucleotides outside the gene matches: 6. The CDR3 is made up of 16 amino acids. This chain's CDR3 is CASSQVGVAGGNEQFF. CDR3 nucleotides: TGCGCCAGCAGCCAAGTTGGGGTAGCGGGGGGGAATGAGCAGTTCTTC.

The CDR3: CASSYEGPGAFF. CDR3 coding DNA: TGTGCCAGCAGTTACGAGGGACCGGGAGCTTTCTTT. The chain is built from TRBV6-6 and TRBJ1-1, with a possible D match to TRBD1 (5 bases). V lost 2 bases and J 10 bases, leaving 11 bases between the germline ends. The CDR3 loop spans 12 amino acids. CDR1 and CDR2 from the germline V gene are MNHNY and SVGAGI (reference sequence).

The V call is TRBV14, the J call TRBJ2-4; no clear D. CDR3 size: 17 residues. The germline gives CDR1 SGHDN, CDR2 FVKESK. V was trimmed by 3 bases and J by 2 bases, leaving 17 bases between them. The CDR3 nucleotides are TGTGCCAGCAGCCATGGAAAACAGACCCCTCCCAAAAACATTCAGTACTTC. It codes for CASSHGKQTPPKNIQYF.

This clone was seen a single time. The J gene is TRBJ1-1, the V gene TRBV14; weak D call: TRBD1 (5 bases). This CDR3 is built from 16 residues. V lost 1 base and J lost 3, with 15 bases in between. CDR1 is SGHDN and CDR2 is FVKESK in the germline V gene. The CDR3 DNA sequence: TGTGCCAGCAGCCAAGTTCAGGGCGAAATTTACACTGAAGCTTTCTTT. It specifies CASSQVQGEIYTEAFF.

Comments on this clone: Sequence at one end of the junction differs from germline and may be a read error. The rearrangement uses TRBV7-7 and TRBJ1-2; D remains ambiguous. The CDR3 is made up of 14 amino acids. Per the germline V gene, CDR1 is SSHAT and CDR2 is FNYEAQ (reference sequence). CDR3 sequence: CASSLILGFGGYTF. The CDR3 DNA sequence: TGTGCTAGCAGCTTAATCCTGGGGTTTGGCGGCTACACCTTC.

The chain combines TRBV7-9 with TRBJ2-4; D unclear. The CDR3 extends over 15 amino acids. With 5 bases removed from V and 1 base from J, the gap between germline ends came to 12 bases. CDR1 and CDR2 from the germline V gene are SEHNR and FQNEAQ (reference sequence). Here the CDR3 reads CASSPIGWAKNIQYF. In DNA, the CDR3 is TGTGCCAGCAGCCCGATCGGGTGGGCCAAAAACATTCAGTACTTC. Filled out from reference TRBV7-9 and TRBJ2-4, the complete variable domain reads DTGVSQNPRHKITKRGQNVTFRCDPISEHNRLYWYRQTLGQGPEFLTYFQNEAQLEKSRLLSDRFSAERPKGSFSTLEIQRTEQGDSAMYLCASSPIGWAKNIQYFGAGTRLSVL.

The V and J genes are TRBV7-2 and TRBJ1-2; 8 nucleotides match TRBD1. Germline CDR1 is SGHTA and CDR2 is FQGNSA. This CDR3 has 15 residues. The trim removed 1 base at V and 3 bases at J, leaving 4 bases unmatched. The CDR3 protein is CASSLGNRGDYGYTF. In DNA, the CDR3 is TGTGCCAGCAGCTTAGGAAACAGGGGGGACTATGGCTACACCTTC.

The CDR3: CASSEAGEQYF. The CDR3, as DNA: TGTGCCAGCAGTGAAGCAGGAGAGCAGTACTTC. The chain has TRBV2 and TRBJ2-5, with D hard to call. This CDR3 has 11 residues. From germline, CDR1 is SNHLY and CDR2 FYNNEI. The V end lost 0 bases, the J end lost 11 bases, and 7 bases lay between the germline ends. Full variable domain (outside the CDR3, taken from reference TRBV2 and TRBJ2-5): EPEVTQTPSHQVTQMGQEVILRCVPISNHLYFYWYRQILGQKVEFLVSFYNNEISEKSEIFDDQFSVERPDGSNFTLKIRSTKLEDSAMYFCASSEAGEQYFGPGTRLLVL.

The genes are TRBV15 and TRBJ2-5, with D uncertain. V dropped 0 bases and J dropped 2 bases, with 10 bases sitting between them. CDR3 length: 15 amino acids. Germline loops: CDR1 LNHNV, CDR2 YYDKDF (reference sequence). The CDR3 DNA is TGTGCCACCAGCAGAGATCGGCGAGTACAAGAGACCCAGTACTTC. Encoded protein: CATSRDRRVQETQYF.

The chain couples TRBV5-5 to TRBJ2-7; possibly TRBD1 for D (7 bases). CDR1 is SGHKS and CDR2 is YYEKEE in the germline V gene (reference sequence). Trimming pared 6 bases from V and 6 bases from J, leaving 19 bases between. CDR3 length: 14 residues. Here the CDR3 DNA reads TGTGCCAGCAACTTAGGGGGCCCGGAGGGCGAGCAGTACTTC. This gives the protein CASNLGGPEGEQYF.

The rearrangement links TRBV11-2 to TRBJ1-2; D is possibly TRBD1 (5 bases). This CDR3 comprises 13 residues. CDR1 and CDR2 (germline): SGHAT, FQNNGV. V lost 8 bases, J lost 3 bases, and 13 bases lay in between. CDR3 loop: CASSNGADYGYTF. Written as DNA, the CDR3 is TGTGCCAGCTCCAACGGGGCGGACTATGGCTACACCTTC.

This chain connects TRBV19 to TRBJ2-7, with no clear D. The V gene lost 3 bases and the J gene lost 0 bases, with 9 bases spanning the gap. The CDR3 runs 14 residues. CDR1 is LNHDA, CDR2 SQIVND, per germline (reference sequence). The CDR3 region is CASSIEVNSYEQYF. CDR3 DNA sequence: TGTGCCAGTAGTATCGAGGTAAACTCCTACGAGCAGTACTTC.

The genes are TRBV5-8 and TRBJ1-5; 9 nucleotides align to TRBD1. This CDR3 has 16 amino acids. Losses at the gene ends were 3 bases for V and 1 base for J; bases not matched to a gene: 5. Per the germline V gene, CDR1 is SGHTS and CDR2 is YDEGEE. The CDR3 DNA follows: TGTGCCAGCAGCTCCCCTGGGACAGGGAGCAATCAGCCCCAGCATTTT. Translation: CASSSPGTGSNQPQHF.

Remarks on this clone: Without the conserved terminal phenylalanine or tryptophan, this CDR3 likely stems from a read error. This sequence joins TRBV5-6 and TRBJ1-2, with TRBD1 as a possible D gene (6 bases). CDR3 length equals 15 residues. V dropped 0 bases and J dropped 6 bases, with 15 bases sitting between them. Germline CDR1 and CDR2: SGHDT and YYEEEE. CDR3 sequence (DNA): TGTGCCAGCAGCTTGGCGGGGGGGGCTTACCATGGCTACACCATC. Its protein is CASSLAGGAYHGYTI.

This clone turned up a few times. This chain uses TRBV10-3 with TRBJ1-1; no firm D call. Germline CDR1 and CDR2: ENHRY and SYGVKD. The length of the CDR3 is 15 residues. Trimming shortened V by 4 bases and J by 4 bases, and 16 bases separated the two germline ends. The CDR3 DNA follows: TGTGCCATCAGTGCCTCGGGCTCAATGAGCACTGAAGCTTTCTTT. This encodes CAISASGSMSTEAFF.

The rearrangement links TRBV5-5 to TRBJ2-1; D might be TRBD2 (7 bases). The CDR3 is 18 amino acids. Trimming pared 6 bases from V and 0 bases from J, leaving 22 bases between. Germline V gene sequence: CDR1 SGHKS, CDR2 YYEKEE (reference sequence). For the CDR3, the DNA is TGTGCCAGCAACACTTGGGAGGGGGGCCCTTACTCCTACAATGAGCAGTTCTTC. The encoded protein is CASNTWEGGPYSYNEQFF.

The rearrangement joins TRBV2 to TRBJ2-7; 12 positions agree with TRBD1. The V gene's germline CDR1 is SNHLY and CDR2 FYNNEI. V trimming: 8 bases; J trimming: 5 bases; junction bases outside the gene matches: 19. This CDR3 is built from 18 residues. CDR3 coding DNA: TGTGCCAGCCTCGAAAGACCAAGACCGGGACAGGGGGCCGACGAGCAGTACTTC. This sequence encodes CASLERPRPGQGADEQYF.

The V gene is TRBV6-5, the J gene TRBJ1-1, with D unresolved. CDR1 and CDR2 (germline): MNHEY, SVGAGI. The CDR3 length is 14 residues. Deletions cut 0 bases from V and 10 bases from J, with 15 bases between. The CDR3 coding sequence is TGTGCCAGCAGTTACTCATTCCTTGCAGAACGAGCTTTCTTT. Protein product: CASSYSFLAERAFF.